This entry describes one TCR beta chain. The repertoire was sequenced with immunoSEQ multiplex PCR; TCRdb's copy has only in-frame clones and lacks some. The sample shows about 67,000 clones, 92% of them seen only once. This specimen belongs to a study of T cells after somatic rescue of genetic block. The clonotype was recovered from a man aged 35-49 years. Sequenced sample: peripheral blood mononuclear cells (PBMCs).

CDR3 nucleotides: TGTGCCAGCAGCACTCCCGGGACTAGCGGGGGGTACAATGAGCAGTTCTTC. Translated: CASSTPGTSGGYNEQFF. The chain recombines TRBV7-3 with TRBJ2-1, with 15 bases aligning to TRBD2. The V gene's germline CDR1 is SGHTA and CDR2 FQGTGA. The CDR3 totals 17 residues. V was clipped by 5 bases and J by 4 bases; unmatched bases: 6.